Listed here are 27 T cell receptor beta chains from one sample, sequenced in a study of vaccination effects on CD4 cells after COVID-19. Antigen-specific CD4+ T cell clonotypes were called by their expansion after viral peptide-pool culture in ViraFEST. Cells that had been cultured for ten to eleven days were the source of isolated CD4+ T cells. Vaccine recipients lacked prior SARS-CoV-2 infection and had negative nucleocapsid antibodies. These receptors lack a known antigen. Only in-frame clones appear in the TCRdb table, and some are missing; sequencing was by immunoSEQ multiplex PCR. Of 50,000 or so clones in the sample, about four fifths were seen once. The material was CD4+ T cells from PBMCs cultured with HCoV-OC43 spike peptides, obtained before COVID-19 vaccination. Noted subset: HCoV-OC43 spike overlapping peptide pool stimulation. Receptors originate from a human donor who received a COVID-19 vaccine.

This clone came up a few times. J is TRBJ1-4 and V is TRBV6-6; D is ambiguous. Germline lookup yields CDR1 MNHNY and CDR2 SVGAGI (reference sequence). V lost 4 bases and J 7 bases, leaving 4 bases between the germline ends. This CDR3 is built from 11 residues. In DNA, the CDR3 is TGTGCCAGCAGTTCTGTTGAAAAACTGTTTTTT. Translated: CASSSVEKLFF.

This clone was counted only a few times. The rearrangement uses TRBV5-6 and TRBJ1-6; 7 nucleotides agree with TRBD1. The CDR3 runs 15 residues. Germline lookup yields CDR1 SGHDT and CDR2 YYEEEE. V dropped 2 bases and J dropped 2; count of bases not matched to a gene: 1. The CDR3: CASSFRGAYNSPLHF. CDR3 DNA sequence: TGTGCCAGCAGCTTCAGGGGGGCCTATAATTCACCCCTCCACTTT.

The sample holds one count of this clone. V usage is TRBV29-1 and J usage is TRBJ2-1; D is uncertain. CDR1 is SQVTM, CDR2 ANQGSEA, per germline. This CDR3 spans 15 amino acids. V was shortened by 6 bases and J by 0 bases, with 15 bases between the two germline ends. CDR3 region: CSVAWRGSSYNEQFF. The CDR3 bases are TGCAGCGTCGCCTGGCGTGGCAGCTCCTACAATGAGCAGTTCTTC.

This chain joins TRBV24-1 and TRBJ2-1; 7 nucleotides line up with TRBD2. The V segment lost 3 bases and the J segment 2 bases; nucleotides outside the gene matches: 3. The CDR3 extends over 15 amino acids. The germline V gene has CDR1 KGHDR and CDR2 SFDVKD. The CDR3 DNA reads TGTGCCACCAGTGATATGGGGGGGACCTACAATGAGCAGTTCTTC. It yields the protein CATSDMGGTYNEQFF.

This CDR3 is CASGFGQEPINYGYTF. In DNA, the CDR3 is TGTGCTAGTGGTTTCGGGCAGGAACCTATTAACTATGGCTACACCTTC. V is TRBV12-5 and J is TRBJ1-2; D remains unclear. Trimming shortened V by 3 bases and J by 1 base, and 15 bases separated the two germline ends. The CDR3 is 16 amino acids. CDR1 LGHNT and CDR2 FRNRAP come from the germline V gene.

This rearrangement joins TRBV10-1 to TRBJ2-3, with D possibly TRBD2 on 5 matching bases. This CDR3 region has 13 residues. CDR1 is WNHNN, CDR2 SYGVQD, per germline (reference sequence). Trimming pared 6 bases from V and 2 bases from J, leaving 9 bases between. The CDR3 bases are TGCGCCAGCAGGAGGACTTTCACAGATACGCAGTATTTT. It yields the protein CASRRTFTDTQYF.

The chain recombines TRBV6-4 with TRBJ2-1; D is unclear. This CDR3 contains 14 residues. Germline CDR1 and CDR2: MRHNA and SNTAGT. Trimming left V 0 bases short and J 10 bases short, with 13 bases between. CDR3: CASSDSISHREQFF. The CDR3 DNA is TGTGCCAGCAGTGACTCGATCTCCCACAGAGAGCAGTTCTTC.

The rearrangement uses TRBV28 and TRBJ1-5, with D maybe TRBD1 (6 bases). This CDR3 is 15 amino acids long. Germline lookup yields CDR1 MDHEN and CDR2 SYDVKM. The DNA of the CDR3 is TGTGCGGGACAAGGAAGTTCTTATAGCAATCAGCCCCAGCATTTT. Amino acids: CAGQGSSYSNQPQHF.

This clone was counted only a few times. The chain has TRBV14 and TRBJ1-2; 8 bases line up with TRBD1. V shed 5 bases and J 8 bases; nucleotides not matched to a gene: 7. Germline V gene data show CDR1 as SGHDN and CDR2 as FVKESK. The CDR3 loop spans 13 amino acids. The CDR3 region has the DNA TGTGCCAGCAGCTGGACAGGGATCGGGGGCTACACCTTC. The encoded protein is CASSWTGIGGYTF.

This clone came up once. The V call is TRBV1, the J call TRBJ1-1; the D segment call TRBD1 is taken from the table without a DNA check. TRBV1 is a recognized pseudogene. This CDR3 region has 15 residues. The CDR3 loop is CTSSQETGKGTEAFF. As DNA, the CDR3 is TGCACCAGCAGCCAAGAGACAGGGAAGGGCACTGAAGCTTTCTTT.

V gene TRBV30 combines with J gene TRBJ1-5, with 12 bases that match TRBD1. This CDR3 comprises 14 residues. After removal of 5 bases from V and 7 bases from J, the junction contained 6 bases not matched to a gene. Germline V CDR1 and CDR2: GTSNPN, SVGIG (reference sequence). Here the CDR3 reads CAWAGGTGGQPQHF. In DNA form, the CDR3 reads TGTGCCTGGGCAGGGGGGACAGGGGGCCAGCCCCAGCATTTT. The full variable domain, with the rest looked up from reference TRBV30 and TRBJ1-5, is SQTIHQWPATLVQPVGSPLSLECTVEGTSNPNLYWYRQAAGRGLQLLFYSVGIGQISSEVPQNLSASRPQDRQFILSSKKLLLSDSGFYLCAWAGGTGGQPQHFGDGTRLSIL.

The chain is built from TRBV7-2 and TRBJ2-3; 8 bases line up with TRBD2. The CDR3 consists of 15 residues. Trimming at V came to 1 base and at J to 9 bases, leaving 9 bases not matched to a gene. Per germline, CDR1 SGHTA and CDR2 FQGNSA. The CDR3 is CASSLVAGRADTQYF. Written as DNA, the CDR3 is TGTGCCAGCAGCTTAGTAGCGGGGCGGGCGGACACGCAGTATTTT.

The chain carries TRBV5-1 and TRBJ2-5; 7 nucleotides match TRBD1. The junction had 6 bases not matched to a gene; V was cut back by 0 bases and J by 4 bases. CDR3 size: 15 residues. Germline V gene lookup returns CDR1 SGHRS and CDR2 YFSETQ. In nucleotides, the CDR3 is TGCGCCAGCAGCTTGGGACAGGGTCTACCAGAGACCCAGTACTTC. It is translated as CASSLGQGLPETQYF.

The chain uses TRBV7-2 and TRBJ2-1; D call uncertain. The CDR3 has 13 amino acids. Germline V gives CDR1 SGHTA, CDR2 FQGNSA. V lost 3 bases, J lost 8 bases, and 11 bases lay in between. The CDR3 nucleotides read TGTGCCAGCAGCTTCTGGGGTCTTGATGAGCAGTTCTTC. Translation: CASSFWGLDEQFF.

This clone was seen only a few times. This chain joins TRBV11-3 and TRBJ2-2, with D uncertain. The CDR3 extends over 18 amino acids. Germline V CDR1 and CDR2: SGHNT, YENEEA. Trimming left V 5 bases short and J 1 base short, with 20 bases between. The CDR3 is CASSPRLTAKGNTGELFF. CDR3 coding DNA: TGTGCCAGCAGCCCGCGCTTGACCGCAAAGGGGAACACCGGGGAGCTGTTTTTT.

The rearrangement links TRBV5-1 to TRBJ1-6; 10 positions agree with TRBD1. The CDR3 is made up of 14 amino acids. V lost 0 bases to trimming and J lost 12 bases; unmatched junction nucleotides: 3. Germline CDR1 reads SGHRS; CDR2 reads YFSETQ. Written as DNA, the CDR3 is TGCGCCAGCAGCTTGGGGACAGGGGGAGGACCCCTCCACTTT. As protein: CASSLGTGGGPLHF.

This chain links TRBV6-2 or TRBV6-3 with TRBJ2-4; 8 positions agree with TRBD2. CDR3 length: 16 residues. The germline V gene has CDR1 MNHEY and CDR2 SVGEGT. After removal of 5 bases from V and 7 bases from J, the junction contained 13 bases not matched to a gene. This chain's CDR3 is CASSPYGGAQWNIQYF. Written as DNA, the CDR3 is TGTGCCAGCAGTCCCTACGGGGGGGCTCAATGGAACATTCAGTACTTC.

CDR3 loop: CASSRREINTEAFF. CDR3 sequence (DNA): TGTGCCAGCAGCCGCCGGGAGATAAACACTGAAGCTTTCTTT. This chain joins TRBV7-9 and TRBJ1-1; D ambiguous. There are 14 residues in the CDR3. Per germline, CDR1 SEHNR and CDR2 FQNEAQ (reference sequence). Trimming cost V 5 bases and J 2 bases, with 12 bases left between them.

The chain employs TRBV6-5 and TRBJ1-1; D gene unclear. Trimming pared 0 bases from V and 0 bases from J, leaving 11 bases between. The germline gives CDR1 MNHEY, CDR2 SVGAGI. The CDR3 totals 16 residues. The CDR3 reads CASSYSAVSMNTEAFF. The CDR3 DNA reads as TGTGCCAGCAGTTACTCAGCCGTCAGTATGAACACTGAAGCTTTCTTT.

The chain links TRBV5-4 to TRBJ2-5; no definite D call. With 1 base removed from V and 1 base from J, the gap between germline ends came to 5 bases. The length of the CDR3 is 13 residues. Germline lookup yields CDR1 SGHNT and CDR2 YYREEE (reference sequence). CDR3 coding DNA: TGTGCCAGCAGCTTGAAGTCCCAAGAGACCCAGTACTTC. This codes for CASSLKSQETQYF.

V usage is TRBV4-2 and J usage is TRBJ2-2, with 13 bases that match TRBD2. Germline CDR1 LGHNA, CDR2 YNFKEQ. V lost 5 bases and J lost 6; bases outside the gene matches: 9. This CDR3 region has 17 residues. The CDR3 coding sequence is TGTGCCAGCAGCGGCGGGACTAGCGGGATAGGGTCCGGGGAGCTGTTTTTT. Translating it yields CASSGGTSGIGSGELFF.

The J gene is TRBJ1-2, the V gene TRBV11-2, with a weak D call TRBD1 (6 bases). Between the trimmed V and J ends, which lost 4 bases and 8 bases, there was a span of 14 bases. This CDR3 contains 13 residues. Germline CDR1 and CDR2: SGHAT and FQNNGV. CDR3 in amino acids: CASSSERGAGYTF. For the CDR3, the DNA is TGTGCCAGCAGCTCTGAGCGGGGGGCCGGCTACACCTTC.

The CDR3, as DNA: TGTGCCAGCAGTTTCGGACAGGTTGGGGCTCAAGAGACCCAGTACTTC. Protein: CASSFGQVGAQETQYF. The chain carries TRBV6-5 and TRBJ2-5; 7 bases map to TRBD1. The V gene end was trimmed by 4 bases and the J gene end by 2 bases; junction bases not matched to a gene: 10. CDR1 is MNHEY and CDR2 is SVGAGI in the germline V gene. This CDR3 has 16 amino acids.

CDR3 loop: CASSIAFTGKETQYF. CDR3 coding DNA: TGTGCCAGTAGTATAGCGTTCACAGGGAAAGAGACCCAGTACTTC. This chain links TRBV19 with TRBJ2-5; D might be TRBD1 (6 bases). The CDR3 loop spans 15 amino acids. Germline CDR1 is LNHDA and CDR2 is SQIVND (reference sequence). The V gene lost 1 base and the J gene lost 3 bases, with 12 bases spanning the gap.

The CDR3 protein is CASSPQQGGYTF. CDR3 nucleotide sequence: TGTGCCAGCAGTCCGCAACAGGGGGGCTACACCTTC. The V gene is TRBV27, the J gene TRBJ1-2, with TRBD1 identical over 7 bases. There are 12 residues in the CDR3. Germline CDR1 and CDR2: MNHEY and SMNVEV (reference sequence). With 5 bases clipped from V and 8 bases from J, the junction kept 5 bases outside the gene matches.

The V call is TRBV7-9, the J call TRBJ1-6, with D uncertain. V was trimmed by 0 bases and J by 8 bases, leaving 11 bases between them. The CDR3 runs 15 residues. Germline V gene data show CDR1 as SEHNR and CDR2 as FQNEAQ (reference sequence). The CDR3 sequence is CASSLAYRFDSPLHF. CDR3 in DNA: TGTGCCAGCAGCTTAGCTTACAGATTTGATTCACCCCTCCACTTT. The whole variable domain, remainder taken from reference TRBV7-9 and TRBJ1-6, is DTGVSQNPRHKITKRGQNVTFRCDPISEHNRLYWYRQTLGQGPEFLTYFQNEAQLEKSRLLSDRFSAERPKGSFSTLEIQRTEQGDSAMYLCASSLAYRFDSPLHFGNGTRLTVT.

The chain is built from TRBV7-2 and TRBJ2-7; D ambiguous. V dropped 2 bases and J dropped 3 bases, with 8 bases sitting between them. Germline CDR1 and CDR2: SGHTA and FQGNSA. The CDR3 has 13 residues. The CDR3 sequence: CASSLLWDYEQYV. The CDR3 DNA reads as TGTGCCAGCAGCTTATTATGGGACTACGAGCAGTACGTC.